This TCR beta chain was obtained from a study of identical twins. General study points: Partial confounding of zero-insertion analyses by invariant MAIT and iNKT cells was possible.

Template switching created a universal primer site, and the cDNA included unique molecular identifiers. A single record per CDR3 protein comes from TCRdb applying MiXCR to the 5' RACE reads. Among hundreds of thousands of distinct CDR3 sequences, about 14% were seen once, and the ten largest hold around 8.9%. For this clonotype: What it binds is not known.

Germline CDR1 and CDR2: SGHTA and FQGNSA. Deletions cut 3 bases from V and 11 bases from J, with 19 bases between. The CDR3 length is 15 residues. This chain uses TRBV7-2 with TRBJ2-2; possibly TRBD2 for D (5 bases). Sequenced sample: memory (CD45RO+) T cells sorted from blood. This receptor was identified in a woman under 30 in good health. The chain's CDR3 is CASSFLVGDTVELFF. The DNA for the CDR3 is TGTGCCAGCAGCTTCTTAGTGGGAGACACCGTAGAGCTGTTTTTT.